Each of the 15 T cell receptor beta chains below was sequenced from the same sample in a study of cytomegalovirus exposure and HLA in healthy donors. The PCR was carried out with 60 Vbeta primers and 13 Jbeta primers. Only in-frame clones appear in the TCRdb table, and some are missing; sequencing was by immunoSEQ multiplex PCR. The table shows around 180,000 clones, with around 84% occurring only once. The sample taken for sequencing was PBMCs. All receptors derive from a boy aged 2 to 10 in good health and CMV-seronegative.

This clone is a singleton in its sample. The J gene is TRBJ2-5, the V gene TRBV7-2; 9 positions agree with TRBD2. This CDR3 region has 17 residues. Trimming at V came to 5 bases and at J to 1 base, leaving 11 bases not matched to a gene. From germline, CDR1 is SGHTA and CDR2 FQGNSA. The CDR3 DNA reads TGTGCCAGCAGCAGCCCCCTTCGCGGGGGGGCCCAAGAGACCCAGTACTTC. Translating it yields CASSSPLRGGAQETQYF.

The chain is built from TRBV20-1 and TRBJ2-7; no clear D. Trimming took 5 bases from V and 6 from J, leaving 11 bases between them. The CDR3 length is 11 residues. The germline V gene encodes CDR1 DFQATT and CDR2 SNEGSKA (reference sequence). This CDR3 is CSAGLIFEQYF. As DNA, the CDR3 is TGCAGTGCTGGGCTCATTTTCGAGCAGTACTTC.

The chain is built from TRBV28 and TRBJ2-7; the match to TRBD2 covers 9 bases. V was clipped by 5 bases and J by 0 bases; unmatched bases: 11. Per germline, CDR1 MDHEN and CDR2 SYDVKM. The CDR3 spans 17 residues. CDR3 sequence: CASSPTGLARSSYEQYV. The CDR3 bases are TGTGCCAGCAGTCCTACCGGACTAGCGAGGAGCTCCTACGAGCAGTACGTC.

This clone appeared a single time. The DNA for the CDR3 is TGTGCCAGCAGCTTAGGGACAGGGGGCTATTGGCAGTACTTC. Protein product: CASSLGTGGYWQYF. The chain carries TRBV7-9 and TRBJ2-7, with TRBD1 matching over 11 bases. The germline CDR1 and CDR2 sequences are SEHNR and FQNEAQ (reference sequence). The V and J ends lost 1 base and 9 bases, in that order; junction bases with no gene match: 5. This CDR3 comprises 14 residues.

The chain links TRBV11-2 to TRBJ1-4, with D possibly TRBD1 on 5 matching bases. The CDR3 length is 13 residues. V was cut by 5 bases and J by 10 bases, with 14 bases left in between. Germline lookup yields CDR1 SGHAT and CDR2 FQNNGV. CDR3 bases: TGTGCCAGCAGCCGGCTGGGGGGAGGAAAACTGTTTTTT. Protein product: CASSRLGGGKLFF.

V is TRBV18 and J is TRBJ2-5; a weak D match, TRBD1 (5 bases). The CDR3 loop spans 13 amino acids. V gave up 5 bases and J gave up 2 bases, with 9 bases separating them. Germline lookup yields CDR1 KGHSH and CDR2 LQKENI. CDR3 bases: TGTGCCAGCTCATCCCAGGGTCAAGAGACCCAGTACTTC. Amino acid sequence: CASSSQGQETQYF.

The V call is TRBV2, the J call TRBJ1-1, with D possibly TRBD1 on 6 matching bases. There are 13 residues in the CDR3. The V gene's germline CDR1 is SNHLY and CDR2 FYNNEI. V lost 10 bases, J lost 7 bases, and 19 bases lay in between. The CDR3 region has the DNA TGTGCCAACATACGGCAGGGGATAGGTGAAGCTTTCTTT. Protein: CANIRQGIGEAFF.

This chain joins TRBV7-9 and TRBJ2-5; D is possibly TRBD2 (6 bases). From germline, CDR1 is SEHNR and CDR2 FQNEAQ (reference sequence). Trimming left V 2 bases short and J 4 bases short, with 17 bases between. The CDR3 sequence is 16 residues long. The DNA for the CDR3 is TGTGCCAGCAGCTTAATGGCTGGCCGGGGGTTAGAGACCCAGTACTTC. This codes for CASSLMAGRGLETQYF.

This chain links TRBV28 with TRBJ1-4, with 9 bases that match TRBD1. The V gene's germline CDR1 is MDHEN and CDR2 SYDVKM. The CDR3 has 16 amino acids. Trimming removed 5 bases from V and 5 bases from J; junction bases left unmatched: 9. CDR3: CASSLTGTGRNEKLFF. In DNA form, the CDR3 reads TGTGCCAGCAGTCTAACTGGGACAGGGCGAAATGAAAAACTGTTTTTT.

This chain links TRBV18 with TRBJ2-1; D is possibly TRBD1 (6 bases). Germline V gives CDR1 KGHSH, CDR2 LQKENI. V was trimmed by 3 bases and J by 5 bases, leaving 8 bases between them. CDR3 size: 13 residues. CDR3 sequence: CASSPRTDNEQFF. In DNA form, the CDR3 reads TGTGCCAGCTCACCGCGGACAGACAATGAGCAGTTCTTC. The full variable domain, its missing parts supplied by reference TRBV18 and TRBJ2-1, is NAGVMQNPRHLVRRRGQEARLRCSPMKGHSHVYWYRQLPEEGLKFMVYLQKENIIDESGMPKERFSAEFPKEGPSILRIQQVVRGDSAAYFCASSPRTDNEQFFGPGTRLTVL.

The gene calls are TRBV6-1 and TRBJ2-1; the match to TRBD2 covers 12 bases. The germline gives CDR1 MNHNS, CDR2 SASEGT. J lost 6 bases, V lost 3 bases, and 3 bases had no gene match. The CDR3 contains 15 residues. The CDR3 region is CASSDLAGGRNEQFF. The CDR3 DNA reads as TGTGCCAGCAGTGACCTAGCGGGAGGGCGCAATGAGCAGTTCTTC.

The V call is TRBV18, the J call TRBJ2-5, with TRBD1 matching over 8 bases. Per germline, CDR1 KGHSH and CDR2 LQKENI. The CDR3 consists of 16 residues. Germline trimming cut 3 bases from V and 1 base from J; bases unmatched to any gene: 7. In DNA, the CDR3 is TGTGCCAGCTCACCGCTGGACAGGGATCTCCAAGAGACCCAGTACTTC. This encodes CASSPLDRDLQETQYF.

This clone appeared once. This chain joins TRBV5-4 and TRBJ2-5, with 10 nucleotides matching TRBD1. This CDR3 comprises 14 residues. J gave up 4 bases and V 2 bases, and 2 bases lay outside the gene matches. The V gene's germline CDR1 is SGHNT and CDR2 YYREEE (reference sequence). CDR3 in DNA: TGTGCCAGCAGCTTCGGGACAGGGGTAGAGACCCAGTACTTC. Protein sequence: CASSFGTGVETQYF.

V and J are TRBV7-9 and TRBJ2-5, with a possible D match to TRBD2 (5 bases). The V and J ends lost 4 bases and 4 bases respectively, with 22 bases between them. Per germline, CDR1 SEHNR and CDR2 FQNEAQ (reference sequence). This CDR3 contains 17 residues. The CDR3, as DNA: TGTGCCAGCAGCTGGAGGATTAGTGTTGATGAGGGAGAGACCCAGTACTTC. Translation gives CASSWRISVDEGETQYF.

The J gene is TRBJ2-7, the V gene TRBV9; TRBD2 might be the D (6 bases). The CDR3 sequence is 17 residues long. Germline lookup yields CDR1 SGDLS and CDR2 YYNGEE. V lost 4 bases and J lost 2, with 22 bases in between. CDR3 in amino acids: CASSHTVGSGSTYEQYF. DNA of the CDR3: TGTGCCAGCAGCCACACTGTGGGAAGCGGGTCCACCTACGAGCAGTACTTC.